Below are 16 T cell receptor beta chains sequenced from a single sample in a study of CD8 T cells in ankylosing spondylitis. Study-wide results and caveats: Made up of about eight highly homologous variants, a TCR beta motif appeared characteristic of ankylosing spondylitis blood.

MiXCR, run by TCRdb on the 5' RACE reads, gives a single entry per CDR3 protein. The table includes 700,000 to 1,000,000 distinct CDR3 sequences, about 12% detected once. What these receptors recognize is not known. Sequenced input: blood, either unsorted or a sorted T cell fraction (not recorded which). These receptors all come from a male donor with ankylosing spondylitis.

This clonotype has more than one count but fewer than ten. V usage is TRBV5-8 and J usage is TRBJ2-5, with 9 positions matching TRBD1. There are 16 residues in the CDR3. Losses at the gene ends were 4 bases for V and 2 bases for J; bases not matched to a gene: 9. Germline loops: CDR1 SGHTS, CDR2 YDEGEE. This chain's CDR3 is CASSPGTGLGQETQYF. The CDR3 DNA follows: TGTGCCAGCAGCCCGGGGACAGGGCTGGGGCAAGAGACCCAGTACTTC.

This clonotype was found many times. The V call is TRBV20-1, the J call TRBJ1-5, with 7 positions matching TRBD1. Germline V gives CDR1 DFQATT, CDR2 SNEGSKA (reference sequence). This CDR3 is built from 14 residues. Trimming cost V 5 bases and J 0 bases; bases outside gene matches: 4. This CDR3 is CSAWTGSSNQPQHF. Here the CDR3 DNA reads TGCAGTGCTTGGACAGGCTCTAGCAATCAGCCCCAGCATTTT.

The chain is built from TRBV6-1 and TRBJ1-2, with D possibly being TRBD1 (6 bases). The CDR3 totals 14 residues. Germline V gene lookup returns CDR1 MNHNS and CDR2 SASEGT. Trimming pared 3 bases from V and 5 bases from J, leaving 13 bases between. The CDR3: CASSEMGAGYGYTF. In DNA, the CDR3 is TGTGCCAGCAGTGAGATGGGGGCCGGGTATGGCTACACCTTC.

J is TRBJ1-1 and V is TRBV28; 9 bases line up with TRBD1. Germline trimming cut 6 bases from V and 10 bases from J; bases unmatched to any gene: 9. This CDR3 contains 13 residues. Germline loops: CDR1 MDHEN, CDR2 SYDVKM. This CDR3 is CASRLAQGAGAFF. The CDR3 nucleotides read TGTGCCAGCAGACTCGCACAGGGGGCCGGAGCTTTCTTT. The whole variable domain, remainder taken from reference TRBV28 and TRBJ1-1, is DVKVTQSSRYLVKRTGEKVFLECVQDMDHENMFWYRQDPGLGLRLIYFSYDVKMKEKGDIPEGYSVSREKKERFSLILESASTNQTSMYLCASRLAQGAGAFFGQGTRLTVV.

This clonotype was counted only a few times. Here the CDR3 reads CASSYSGLSRDYNSPLHF. The DNA for the CDR3 is TGTGCCAGCAGTTACTCCGGGCTAAGCAGAGACTATAATTCACCCCTCCACTTT. V and J are TRBV6-2 or TRBV6-3 and TRBJ1-6; D is unclear. V was shortened by 0 bases and J by 3 bases, with 15 bases between the two germline ends. Germline CDR1 MNHEY, CDR2 SVGEGT. The CDR3 covers 18 residues.

This chain uses TRBV20-1 with TRBJ2-5; 9 bases line up with TRBD1. Trimming at V came to 6 bases and at J to 5 bases, leaving 13 bases not matched to a gene. There are 15 residues in the CDR3. The germline CDR1 and CDR2 sequences are DFQATT and SNEGSKA (reference sequence). The CDR3 region has the DNA TGCAGTGCCGAGACTACAGGGGGCGCGAGGGAGACCCAGTACTTC. Translation gives CSAETTGGARETQYF.

The chain joins TRBV9 to TRBJ2-3; no reliable D call. Trimming left V 2 bases short and J 2 bases short, with 6 bases between. Germline CDR1 is SGDLS and CDR2 is YYNGEE. The CDR3 length is 13 residues. The CDR3 protein is CASSVRITDTQYF. The DNA for the CDR3 is TGTGCCAGCAGCGTCCGGATCACAGATACGCAGTATTTT.

The rearrangement links TRBV18 to TRBJ2-6, with D uncertain. The germline CDR1 and CDR2 sequences are KGHSH and LQKENI. The CDR3 spans 18 residues. The V end lost 1 base, the J end lost 0 bases, and 13 bases lay between the germline ends. The chain's CDR3 is CASSPLQITSSGANVLTF. The CDR3 DNA is TGTGCCAGCTCACCACTCCAGATTACAAGCTCTGGGGCCAACGTCCTGACTTTC.

The V call is TRBV15, the J call TRBJ2-1, with D unresolved. The germline V gene has CDR1 LNHNV and CDR2 YYDKDF (reference sequence). The CDR3 runs to 13 residues. Trimming stripped 0 bases from V and 6 bases from J, with 6 bases between. In nucleotides, the CDR3 is TGTGCCACCAGCAGAGATCCCTCCAATGAGCAGTTCTTC. Its translation: CATSRDPSNEQFF.

This clonotype came up a few times. The chain combines TRBV6-5 with TRBJ1-2; the D is unclear. The V gene's germline CDR1 is MNHEY and CDR2 SVGAGI. This CDR3 region has 13 residues. V was shortened by 2 bases and J by 4 bases, with 8 bases between the two germline ends. This CDR3 reads CASSYAAVYGYTF. In nucleotides, the CDR3 is TGTGCCAGCAGTTACGCGGCCGTCTATGGCTACACCTTC.

The chain employs TRBV18 and TRBJ2-5; tentative D call: TRBD2 (6 bases). Germline V gene sequence: CDR1 KGHSH, CDR2 LQKENI. There are 15 residues in the CDR3. Trimming left V 0 bases short and J 5 bases short, with 13 bases between. The CDR3 protein is CASSPPGGGAETQYF. In nucleotides, the CDR3 is TGTGCCAGCTCACCACCGGGCGGCGGGGCGGAGACCCAGTACTTC.

This clonotype was picked up a small number of times. This rearrangement joins TRBV5-1 to TRBJ1-3; D uncertain. Germline V gene lookup returns CDR1 SGHRS and CDR2 YFSETQ. The CDR3 covers 14 residues. Trimming cost V 4 bases and J 2 bases, with 10 bases left between them. CDR3 coding DNA: TGCGCCAGCAGCAAAGACCCTACTGGAAACACCATATATTTT. This translates into CASSKDPTGNTIYF.

This chain joins TRBV30 and TRBJ1-6, with D maybe TRBD1 (5 bases). The CDR3 is made up of 12 amino acids. Trimming removed 0 bases from V and 10 bases from J, with 7 bases in between. CDR1 and CDR2 from the germline V gene are GTSNPN and SVGIG (reference sequence). CDR3: CAWSVEGSPLHF. The CDR3 nucleotides are TGTGCCTGGAGTGTCGAGGGGTCACCCCTCCACTTT.

The chain uses TRBV28 and TRBJ1-2; D gene unclear. The length of the CDR3 is 13 residues. Germline-derived CDR1 and CDR2 are MDHEN and SYDVKM. Trimming left V 5 bases short and J 3 bases short, with 10 bases between. The CDR3 sequence is CASSPLTYYGYTF. The CDR3 nucleotides are TGTGCCAGCAGTCCCCTGACATACTATGGCTACACCTTC.

The chain combines TRBV11-3 with TRBJ2-5; D is ambiguous. Germline V gene sequence: CDR1 SGHNT, CDR2 YENEEA. The CDR3 is 13 amino acids. Trimming removed 5 bases from V and 5 bases from J, with 12 bases in between. The CDR3 reads CASSRHYGETQYF. CDR3 DNA: TGTGCCAGCAGCAGACACTACGGGGAGACCCAGTACTTC.

This chain uses TRBV7-8 with TRBJ2-5; the D is unclear. Between the trimmed V and J ends, which lost 5 bases and 6 bases, there was a span of 10 bases. This CDR3 has 12 residues. CDR1 SGHVS and CDR2 FQNEAQ come from the germline V gene. CDR3 loop: CASSLPLKTQYF. DNA of the CDR3: TGTGCCAGCAGCCTTCCTTTGAAGACCCAGTACTTC.